This TCR beta chain was sequenced in a study of T-cell reconstitution after alpha-beta-depleted transplantation in children. Whole-study results and caveats: T-cell counts and diversity at one year following transplant were attributed mainly to newly produced T cells.

CDR3 length: 12 residues. Germline assignment: CDR1 DFQATT and CDR2 SNEGSKA (reference sequence). Trimming left V 0 bases short and J 5 bases short, with 7 bases between. Construction of the TCRbeta library involved unique molecular identifiers. From the PCR reads, TCRdb called clonotypes with MiXCR, one entry per CDR3 protein. The table shows around 250,000 distinct CDR3 sequences, with about 25% occurring only once. Only a few counts were recorded for this clonotype. Its specificity is unknown. This specimen consisted of PBMCs, obtained before TCRalphabeta/CD19-depleted stem cell transplant. This sequence originates from a girl aged 2-9 years with Fanconi anemia, due to receive a stem cell transplant. The gene calls are TRBV20-1 and TRBJ2-5; D gene unclear. CDR3 in DNA: TGCAGTGCTAGAGATGTACAGGAGACCCAGTACTTC. Encoded protein: CSARDVQETQYF.